These T cell receptor beta chains were read from a single sample in a study of vaccination effects on CD4 cells after COVID-19. The data were produced by immunoSEQ multiplex PCR, yet TCRdb's version contains in-frame clones alone and is incomplete. The sample lists 45,000 to 60,000 clones, roughly 80% occurring once. These receptors are not linked to any known antigen. Sample: CD4+ T cells from PBMCs cultured without peptide, taken before COVID-19 vaccination. These receptor sequences come from a human donor who received a COVID-19 vaccine. Each CDR3 is given with its conserved first and last residue. The D gene is left open where the match is weak. Not all rows give a size; the values are once, few, many and, for expanded clones, a class.

V	J	size	D	CDR3	DNA
TRBV5-1	TRBJ2-5	few	-	CASSLAGNQETQYF	TGCGCCAGCAGCTTGGCAGGGAATCAAGAGACCCAGTACTTC
TRBV19	TRBJ1-1	-	-	CASSLNTEAFF	TGTGCCAGTAGCTTGAACACTGAAGCTTTCTTT
TRBV18	TRBJ1-2	-	-	CASSQGNYGYTF	TGTGCCAGCTCCCAAGGGAACTATGGCTACACCTTC
TRBV19	TRBJ1-5	-	-	CASSTTLRQPQHF	TGTGCCAGTAGTACTACATTAAGGCAGCCCCAGCATTTT
TRBV7-9	TRBJ1-1	-	-	CASSSPGGNIGGTEAFF	TGTGCCAGCAGCTCACCTGGAGGAAACATAGGCGGGACTGAAGCTTTCTTT
TRBV25-1	TRBJ2-5	-	TRBD2	CASSVLAGGPQETQYF	TGTGCCAGCAGTGTCTTAGCGGGGGGGCCGCAAGAGACCCAGTACTTC
TRBV6-5	TRBJ2-3	-	TRBD2	CATYSGGAKDTQYF	TGTGCCACGTATAGCGGGGGGGCTAAAGATACGCAGTATTTT
TRBV10-3	TRBJ2-3	-	-	CAISRAGSAEGDTQYF	TGTGCCATCAGTAGGGCAGGGTCGGCCGAAGGGGATACGCAGTATTTT
TRBV27	TRBJ2-5	-	-	CASSRTGLQETQYF	TGTGCCAGCAGTCGAACAGGGTTGCAAGAGACCCAGTACTTC
TRBV6-2/TRBV6-3	TRBJ1-1	-	-	CASSRPTDLNTEAFF	TGTGCCAGCAGCCGACCGACAGATCTGAACACTGAAGCTTTCTTT
TRBV7-9	TRBJ2-2	-	TRBD1	CASSSKPGGEAGELFF	TGTGCCAGCAGCTCTAAACCAGGGGGCGAAGCCGGGGAGCTGTTTTTT
TRBV12-5	TRBJ1-3	-	-	CASGLGWDGRFTGNTIYF	TGTGCTAGTGGTTTGGGGTGGGACGGGCGGTTTACTGGAAACACCATATATTTT
TRBV27	TRBJ1-6	-	-	CASSPLRGSNSPLHF	TGTGCCAGCAGTCCGCTAAGGGGTTCTAATTCACCCCTCCACTTT
TRBV4-1	TRBJ2-3	-	-	CASSRRGGLGGADTQYF	TGCGCCAGCAGCCGCAGGGGGGGACTCGGCGGTGCAGATACGCAGTATTTT
TRBV28	TRBJ1-3	once	-	CASSPGGSGNTIYF	TGTGCCAGCAGTCCCGGGGGCTCTGGAAACACCATATATTTT
TRBV24-1	TRBJ2-1	-	-	CATSDSKAGLRQFF	TGTGCCACCAGTGATTCAAAAGCGGGCTTGAGGCAGTTCTTC
TRBV2	TRBJ2-3	-	-	CASSEGADTQYF	TGTGCCAGCAGTGAAGGAGCAGATACGCAGTATTTT
TRBV24-1	TRBJ1-2	-	TRBD1	CATSDSGQGAIYGYTF	TGTGCCACCAGTGATTCGGGACAGGGGGCGATCTATGGCTACACCTTC
TRBV13	TRBJ2-1	-	TRBD1	CASSKDRVDNEQFF	TGTGCCAGCAGCAAGGACAGGGTGGACAATGAGCAGTTCTTC
TRBV24-1	TRBJ2-1	-	TRBD2	CATSDQIAGSYNEQFF	TGTGCCACCAGTGACCAGATAGCGGGGTCCTACAATGAGCAGTTCTTC
TRBV7-3	TRBJ2-2	-	-	CASSPKSQGGYTGELFF	TGTGCCAGCAGCCCCAAATCACAGGGAGGATACACCGGGGAGCTGTTTTTT